A selection of T cell receptor beta chains follows, all from one sample in a study of T cell responses to AZD1222 COVID-19 vaccine. Some clones are missing from TCRdb's copy, which holds only in-frame ones; the method was immunoSEQ multiplex PCR. This table has 150,000 to 200,000 clones, roughly nine tenths appearing once. Material: peripheral blood, obtained on day 0 of AZD1222 vaccination. These receptors originate from an adult in good health. CDR3s include the opening cysteine and the closing phenylalanine or tryptophan.

V	J	CDR3
TRBV20-1	TRBJ1-2	CSVTGSDGYTF
TRBV9	TRBJ1-4	CASSEQGDTNEKLFF
TRBV14	TRBJ2-5	CASSPRRGLPQETQYF
TRBV21-1	TRBJ1-6	CASSNRRSNSPLHF
TRBV7-3	TRBJ2-1	CASSLMASGSLNEQFF
TRBV19	TRBJ2-2	CASSSPPGLAGGGNTGELFF
TRBV24-1	TRBJ2-1	CATSDPRGISNEQFF
TRBV5-4	TRBJ2-1	CASSLVVGSSYNEQFF
TRBV28	TRBJ2-5	CASSIVGDYQETQYF
TRBV9	TRBJ2-7	CASSLGPSSNEQYF
TRBV28	TRBJ1-2	CASSLSRTRSNYGYTF
TRBV5-8	TRBJ1-1	CASSPQPNTEAFF
TRBV4-3	TRBJ1-2	CASSQDHRAYGYTF
TRBV6-5	TRBJ2-3	CASSYSGSRTDTQYF
TRBV1	TRBJ2-1	CTSSQYRTGLTQFF
TRBV7-9	TRBJ1-1	CASSLGQGTEAFF
TRBV5-4	TRBJ2-7	CASSRGLAGGGEQYF
TRBV6-5	TRBJ1-4	CASSYSGSANEKLFF
TRBV4-2	TRBJ2-1	CASSQDGNSRNEQFF
TRBV5-8	TRBJ2-3	CASSSGLAGETDTQYF
TRBV7-3	TRBJ2-7	CASSLTGGVSSYEQYF
TRBV6-1	TRBJ1-1	CASRRDSFTEAFF
TRBV6-5	TRBJ1-1	CASSYSSMGNTEAFF
TRBV5-6	TRBJ2-1	CASSLGNEQFF
TRBV3-1/TRBV3-2	TRBJ1-6	CASSHRGLNSPLHF
TRBV2	TRBJ1-1	CASTNRGQGEGTEAFF
TRBV5-1	TRBJ1-4	CASSLQGTEKLFF
TRBV30	TRBJ1-4	CAWRKGYEKLFF
TRBV7-2	TRBJ2-5	CASSLLYQETQYF
TRBV14	TRBJ1-6	CASSQRGGTVSPLHF
TRBV5-6	TRBJ1-1	CASSFTGGSGTEAFF
TRBV4-2	TRBJ2-7	CASSQDRGTAAYEQYF
TRBV28	TRBJ2-5	CASSRPGLVGETQYF
TRBV7-8	TRBJ1-2	CASSPLGRLGYGYTF
TRBV10-2	TRBJ1-1	CASSESGGRMNTEAFF
TRBV5-4	TRBJ2-7	CASRFGGTSSYEQYF
TRBV19	TRBJ2-7	CASSIAPSYEQYF
TRBV5-1	TRBJ2-2	CASSAGRLNTGELFF
TRBV5-6	TRBJ2-1	CASSSGWGTYNEQFF
TRBV7-2	TRBJ2-3	CASSLQTTTADTQYF
TRBV10-3	TRBJ1-5	CAISEEDRVVQPQHF
TRBV7-2	TRBJ2-7	CASTTPGVYEQYF
TRBV18	TRBJ1-5	CASSPFGGGSNNQPQHF
TRBV6-5	TRBJ2-7	CASSPSGVEQYF
TRBV10-3	TRBJ1-5	CAISEGTVNQPQHF
TRBV21-1	TRBJ2-3	CASSKGAGELEDTQYF
TRBV24-1	TRBJ2-2	CATSAPRRAGELFF
TRBV7-6	TRBJ2-3	CASSFRAGAATDTQYF
TRBV4-2	TRBJ2-6	CASSQDLTSGANVLTF
TRBV6-5	TRBJ2-1	CATSAQRYNEQFF
TRBV29-1	TRBJ2-1	CSVDWRQRGQFF
TRBV6-5	TRBJ2-3	CASTPGGPDTQYF